This paragraph covers one T cell receptor beta chain sequence. The target antigen is unknown. This CDR3 contains 14 residues. V was pared by 6 bases and J by 2 bases, with 14 bases between. Germline V CDR1 and CDR2: SNHLY, FYNNEI. These data come from a study of OX40 agonist ivuxolimab in advanced cancers. Across the study: Enrolled patients in dose escalation had cancers that were hepatocellular carcinoma, melanoma, renal cell or head and neck cancer. Study-wide points: Antigens targeted by the expanded peripheral T cells were not determined. Clonal expansion in partial responders at 0.1-3.0 mg/kg ranked among the lowest.

Only in-frame clones appear in the TCRdb table, and some are missing; sequencing was by immunoSEQ multiplex PCR. The repertoire holds 55,000 to 70,000 clones, with approximately 89% as singletons. The study sampled blood at baseline, cycle 4 day 1, and cycle 7 day 1. Specimen: CD4+ or CD8+ T cells sorted from blood, collected in a trial of the OX40 agonist ivuxolimab. The sequence derives from an adult with an advanced solid tumor such as melanoma, head and neck, liver or kidney cancer. The genes are TRBV2 and TRBJ2-7; D possibly corresponds to TRBD1 (5 bases). CDR3 sequence: CASRPRVLAYEQYF. In nucleotides, the CDR3 is TGTGCCAGCAGACCCAGGGTTTTGGCCTACGAGCAGTACTTC.